These T cell receptor beta chains were read from a single sample in a study of cytomegalovirus exposure and HLA in healthy donors. Profiling relied on immunoSEQ multiplex PCR, and the TCRdb table lists in-frame clones only, not all of them. The data show fewer than 70,000 clones, about four fifths seen once. Sequences were obtained from PBMCs. The source of these receptors is a man in his forties or fifties in good health and CMV-seronegative. The CDR3 runs from the conserved cysteine through the conserved F or W. D genes are given only for firm matches. Clone size, where shown, is once, few, many, or a class for clones that have expanded.

D: TRBD2; size: .; V: TRBV9; J: TRBJ2-1; DNA: TGTGCCAGCACCCCGAGGGGGGGACTAGCGGGGCTGGGGGAGCAGTTCTTC; CDR3: CASTPRGGLAGLGEQFF
D: .; size: .; V: TRBV5-1; J: TRBJ2-3; DNA: TGCGCCAGCAGCCCCCTGGGGGGAAGAGTTAGCACAGATACGCAGTATTTT; CDR3: CASSPLGGRVSTDTQYF
D: .; size: .; V: TRBV19; J: TRBJ1-5; DNA: TGTGCCAGTAGGTTTGGGGCAGTTTTACACCAGCCCCAGCATTTT; CDR3: CASRFGAVLHQPQHF
D: .; size: .; V: TRBV25-1; J: TRBJ1-2; DNA: TGTGCCAGCAGTACACAGGGAATCTATGGCTACACCTTC; CDR3: CASSTQGIYGYTF
D: TRBD2; size: .; V: TRBV25-1; J: TRBJ2-3; DNA: TGTGCCAGCGCTAGATGGGAGGGCGGGGGCACAGATACGCAGTATTTT; CDR3: CASARWEGGGTDTQYF
D: .; size: .; V: TRBV5-1; J: TRBJ2-5; DNA: TGCGCCAGCAGCTTGGGACAGGAAGAGACCCAGTACTTC; CDR3: CASSLGQEETQYF
D: .; size: .; V: TRBV5-5; J: TRBJ2-3; DNA: TGTGCCAGCAGCCCCGCCGTGGGTCGGGCAGATACGCAGTATTTT; CDR3: CASSPAVGRADTQYF
D: TRBD1; size: .; V: TRBV28; J: TRBJ1-4; DNA: TGTGCCAGCAGTCCGGGACAGGGGGCGATGGGTGAAAAACTGTTTTTT; CDR3: CASSPGQGAMGEKLFF
D: TRBD1; size: .; V: TRBV19; J: TRBJ1-1; DNA: TGTGCCAGTAGTATGGGGACAGGGGGGAACACTGAAGCTTTCTTT; CDR3: CASSMGTGGNTEAFF
D: TRBD1; size: few; V: TRBV7-9; J: TRBJ1-1; DNA: TGTGCCAGCAGCTTAGCGGGGACAGGAGAAGCTTTCTTT; CDR3: CASSLAGTGEAFF
D: .; size: .; V: TRBV30; J: TRBJ2-3; DNA: TGTGCCTGGATCCCCTACCCAGGGGCCGGATTCACAGATACGCAGTATTTT; CDR3: CAWIPYPGAGFTDTQYF
D: TRBD1; size: .; V: TRBV7-6; J: TRBJ2-1; DNA: TGTGCCAGCAGCTTAGCAGGTAATGTGACAGGGCATTCCTACAATGAGCAGTTCTTC; CDR3: CASSLAGNVTGHSYNEQFF
D: .; size: .; V: TRBV2; J: TRBJ2-2; DNA: TGTGCCAGCAGTGAAGTATATTCCGGGGAGCTGTTTTTT; CDR3: CASSEVYSGELFF
D: .; size: few; V: TRBV6-5; J: TRBJ2-1; DNA: TGTGCCAGCAGTTTTTTGCCTGAGAGTAATGAGCAGTTCTTC; CDR3: CASSFLPESNEQFF
D: TRBD1; size: .; V: TRBV6-6; J: TRBJ2-7; DNA: TGTGCCAGCACCTTCATGGACAGGAAGGGGCCCTACGAGCAGTACTTC; CDR3: CASTFMDRKGPYEQYF
D: TRBD1; size: .; V: TRBV19; J: TRBJ2-7; DNA: TGTGCCAGTAGTGGCGACAGGGCTGGGGAGCAGTACTTC; CDR3: CASSGDRAGEQYF
D: .; size: .; V: TRBV27; J: TRBJ1-5; DNA: TGTGCCAGCAGTGTAACCTATAGCAATCAGCCCCAGCATTTT; CDR3: CASSVTYSNQPQHF
D: .; size: .; V: TRBV19; J: TRBJ1-4; DNA: TGTGCCAGTAGCACGGCTAATGAAAAACTGTTTTTT; CDR3: CASSTANEKLFF
D: .; size: .; V: TRBV5-1; J: TRBJ2-5; DNA: TGCGCCAGCAGCTTTCCTCACTTGCAAGAGACCCAGTACTTC; CDR3: CASSFPHLQETQYF
D: .; size: .; V: TRBV27; J: TRBJ1-2; DNA: TGTGCCAGCAGTCCCCGACATGAGAGTGGCTACACCTTC; CDR3: CASSPRHESGYTF